These 26 T cell receptor beta chains originate from one sample sequenced in a study of prognosis after radiotherapy for stage I lung cancer (dated by TCRdb to the early 2020s). Data came from an Illumina HiSeq 3000. Two rounds of multiplex PCR were performed to amplify the TCR beta CDR3 region from genomic DNA. In the first round of PCR, primers specific to each TRBV and TRBJ gene were used, and the primer sequences are filed in Chinese patent CN105087789A. The public reads were reanalyzed by TCRdb: fastp trimming at Q25, MiXCR alignment, in-frame beta chains only. All rows with the same CDR3 protein become a single entry with the most common DNA and genes. A total of 20,000 to 25,000 distinct CDR3 sequences appear in this sample, 43% of them only once. The biggest ten clones account for 30% to 40% of the sample. Sequenced material: PBMCs, taken before or after stereotactic body radiation therapy (not recorded which). Receptors were obtained from a donor aged 50 or older with non-small cell lung cancer.

Turning to this clonotype: One end of the junction varies from germline; a read error may be responsible. V is TRBV6-5 and J is TRBJ2-1, with 13 bases fitting TRBD2. Germline V gene lookup returns CDR1 MNHEY and CDR2 SVGAGI. This CDR3 has 15 residues. The CDR3 reads CASSSLLAGGLEHFF. The DNA of the CDR3 is TGTGCCAGCAGTTCCCTACTAGCGGGAGGGCTTGAGCATTTCTTC.

There are many counts of this clonotype. The chain has TRBV13 and TRBJ2-7; D possibly corresponds to TRBD1 (5 bases). Germline-derived CDR1 and CDR2 are PRHDT and FYEKMQ (reference sequence). CDR3 length: 15 residues. Trimming left V 5 bases short and J 1 base short, with 15 bases between. CDR3 amino acids: CASSLFKRGSYEQYF. As DNA, the CDR3 is TGTGCCAGCAGCCTATTCAAAAGGGGTTCCTACGAGCAGTACTTC.

This clonotype was recorded only once. The junction shows a germline mismatch at one end, possibly a read error. This chain joins TRBV6-2 or TRBV6-3 and TRBJ2-7, with TRBD1 matching over 7 bases. Germline values: CDR1 MNHEY, CDR2 SVGEGT. The CDR3 contains 11 residues. CDR3 DNA: TGTGCCAACACAGGGGCATACGGGCAGTACTTC. Translating gives CANTGAYGQYF.

V usage is TRBV30 and J usage is TRBJ2-3, with D uncertain. V lost 2 bases, J lost 2 bases, and 11 bases lay in between. The CDR3 has 14 amino acids. Germline values: CDR1 GTSNPN, CDR2 SVGIG (reference sequence). CDR3 DNA sequence: TGTGCCTGGAGTACCCAGCTCAACACAGATACGCAGTATTTT. This sequence encodes CAWSTQLNTDTQYF.

V is TRBV4-1 and J is TRBJ2-7; 9 nucleotides align to TRBD1. Germline CDR1 is MGHRA and CDR2 is YSYEKL. The CDR3 is 18 residues long. V shed 0 bases and J 1 base; nucleotides not matched to a gene: 10. The CDR3 protein is CASSQDRSGQGLSYEQYF. CDR3 coding DNA: TGCGCCAGCAGCCAAGATAGATCGGGACAGGGTCTATCCTACGAGCAGTACTTC.

The chain links TRBV20-1 to TRBJ1-5; D is undetermined. This CDR3 is built from 15 residues. With 0 bases removed from V and 1 base from J, the gap between germline ends came to 10 bases. Germline CDR1 is DFQATT and CDR2 is SNEGSKA (reference sequence). CDR3 region: CSARDPGRSNQPQHF. The CDR3 nucleotides read TGCAGTGCTAGAGATCCTGGGAGGAGCAATCAGCCCCAGCATTTT.

The V call is TRBV27, the J call TRBJ2-1; D is possibly TRBD2 (6 bases). The germline gives CDR1 MNHEY, CDR2 SMNVEV (reference sequence). This CDR3 contains 15 residues. Trimming stripped 6 bases from V and 0 bases from J, with 12 bases between. CDR3 residues: CASSRSGRSYNEQFF. CDR3 sequence (DNA): TGTGCCAGCAGCCGTAGCGGCCGCTCCTACAATGAGCAGTTCTTC.

The chain joins TRBV5-4 to TRBJ1-1; D unresolved. This CDR3 has 17 amino acids. Trimming cost V 1 base and J 1 base, with 17 bases left between them. CDR1 and CDR2 (germline): SGHNT, YYREEE (reference sequence). CDR3 residues: CASSLFRTRGKNTEAFF. The CDR3 coding sequence is TGTGCCAGCAGCTTGTTTAGGACTCGGGGTAAGAACACTGAAGCTTTCTTT. The full variable domain, rest sourced from reference TRBV5-4 and TRBJ1-1, is ETGVTQSPTHLIKTRGQQVTLRCSSQSGHNTVSWYQQALGQGPQFIFQYYREEENGRGNFPPRFSGLQFPNYSSELNVNALELDDSALYLCASSLFRTRGKNTEAFFGQGTRLTVV.

This clonotype came up many times. The chain couples TRBV2 to TRBJ1-5; TRBD1 matches 8 bases. With 5 bases clipped from V and 2 bases from J, the junction kept 2 bases outside the gene matches. CDR3 length equals 14 residues. Germline-derived CDR1 and CDR2 are SNHLY and FYNNEI. The CDR3 DNA sequence: TGTGCCAGCAGTCAGGACAGGGGCAATCAGCCCCAGCATTTT. Its protein product is CASSQDRGNQPQHF.

This clonotype appeared many times. The chain couples TRBV6-1 to TRBJ1-1; D is undetermined. Germline values: CDR1 MNHNS, CDR2 SASEGT. There are 16 residues in the CDR3. Between the trimmed V and J ends, which lost 4 bases and 0 bases, there was a span of 15 bases. As DNA, the CDR3 is TGTGCCAGCAGTGGGTCCTTACCTAATATGAACACTGAAGCTTTCTTT. Its translation: CASSGSLPNMNTEAFF.

To note about this clonotype: A much larger clone is a single base away; this may be a read error. This chain links TRBV7-9 with TRBJ2-3, with D possibly TRBD2 on 6 matching bases. This CDR3 has 15 residues. Germline-derived CDR1 and CDR2 are SEHNR and FQNEAQ (reference sequence). The CDR3 is CDSSSRLGTPDTQYF. The CDR3 region has the DNA TGTGACAGCAGTTCCAGACTAGGAACACCAGATACGCAGTATTTT.

In regard to this clonotype: The missing conserved phenylalanine or tryptophan at the end of this CDR3 makes a read error likely. This chain connects TRBV7-2 to TRBJ2-7; either TRBD1 or TRBD2 may fit D (6 bases each). CDR1 and CDR2 from the germline V gene are SGHTA and FQGNSA. V lost 5 bases, J lost 0 bases, and 17 bases lay in between. The CDR3 totals 16 residues. The chain's CDR3 is CASSTNLGGLSYEQYL. The CDR3, as DNA: TGTGCCAGCAGCACAAATCTCGGGGGCCTCTCCTACGAGCAGTACCTC.

This clonotype was seen ten or more times. The V and J genes are TRBV12-3 or TRBV12-4 and TRBJ1-4; D unresolved. This CDR3 has 13 amino acids. The V gene lost 1 base and the J gene lost 5 bases, with 5 bases spanning the gap. CDR3 DNA sequence: TGTGCCAGCAGTTTAGTGACGAATGAAAAACTGTTTTTT. Protein: CASSLVTNEKLFF.

As regards this clonotype: Just one base apart from a much larger clone, this may be a read error. V is TRBV15 and J is TRBJ2-5; D not certain. V lost 4 bases and J lost 7, with 10 bases in between. From germline, CDR1 is LNHNV and CDR2 YYDKDF (reference sequence). This CDR3 is 12 amino acids long. CDR3 sequence reads: CATSTTVWTQYF. DNA of the CDR3: TGTGCCACCAGCACTACCGTTTGGACCCAGTACTTC.

The table lists this clonotype with a few counts. With a much larger clone just one base away, this may be a read error. The CDR3 region has the DNA TGTGCCACCACCGGCGTGAGTGACTCCTACAATGAGCAGTTCTTC. This codes for CATTGVSDSYNEQFF. The chain recombines TRBV24-1 with TRBJ2-1; D not certain. This CDR3 contains 15 residues. V shed 8 bases and J shed 0 bases, with 13 bases lying between them. CDR1 KGHDR and CDR2 SFDVKD come from the germline V gene.

Points on this clonotype: A far larger clone is a single base away, which makes a read error likely. The CDR3 region has the DNA TGTGCCAGCAACGGACTAGGTCGGGGCGGGGACCTGTTTTTT. Amino acid sequence: CASNGLGRGGDLFF. The chain couples TRBV6-5 to TRBJ2-2, with 7 positions matching TRBD2. The CDR3 is 14 amino acids. Germline-derived CDR1 and CDR2 are MNHEY and SVGAGI.

In DNA form, the CDR3 reads TGTGCCACCAAGAGCCCGGGTCCAGTCTCCTACGAGCAGTACTTC. Protein sequence: CATKSPGPVSYEQYF. This chain joins TRBV24-1 and TRBJ2-7, with D uncertain. This CDR3 is built from 15 residues. CDR1 is KGHDR, CDR2 SFDVKD, per germline. Trimming took off 8 bases at V and 0 bases at J, with 16 bases between the two ends.

This clonotype was counted ten times or more. V usage is TRBV9 and J usage is TRBJ1-2; D is uncertain. CDR1 is SGDLS, CDR2 YYNGEE, per germline. The CDR3 is made up of 13 amino acids. Trimming took 3 bases from V and 2 from J, leaving 8 bases between them. The CDR3 DNA sequence: TGTGCCAGCAGCGCAAAAGGAAACTATGGCTACACCTTC. It yields the protein CASSAKGNYGYTF.

The rearrangement uses TRBV7-9 and TRBJ1-2; D ambiguous. The CDR3 length is 13 residues. CDR1 and CDR2 from the germline V gene are SEHNR and FQNEAQ (reference sequence). Deletions cut 5 bases from V and 2 bases from J, with 9 bases between. CDR3: CASSGPGNYGYTF. In nucleotides, the CDR3 is TGTGCCAGCAGCGGCCCGGGGAACTATGGCTACACCTTC. Drawing the rest from reference TRBV7-9 and TRBJ1-2, the complete variable domain is DTGVSQNPRHKITKRGQNVTFRCDPISEHNRLYWYRQTLGQGPEFLTYFQNEAQLEKSRLLSDRFSAERPKGSFSTLEIQRTEQGDSAMYLCASSGPGNYGYTFGSGTRLTVV.

This clonotype turned up a few times. This rearrangement joins TRBV5-8 to TRBJ1-5; D call uncertain. V lost 0 bases, J lost 2 bases, and 6 bases lay in between. Germline V CDR1 and CDR2: SGHTS, YDEGEE. The CDR3 consists of 14 residues. The CDR3 DNA follows: TGTGCCAGCAGCTTGGGGCTGGGCAATCAGCCCCAGCATTTT. The encoded protein is CASSLGLGNQPQHF.

This clonotype was counted at least ten times. The J gene is TRBJ2-1, the V gene TRBV5-1; the match to TRBD2 covers 10 bases. The CDR3 length is 15 residues. The V gene end was trimmed by 4 bases and the J gene end by 8 bases; junction bases not matched to a gene: 9. The germline CDR1 and CDR2 sequences are SGHRS and YFSETQ. In DNA, the CDR3 is TGCGCCAGCAGCAGCGAGCGGGGGGGCCGGGATGAGCAGTTCTTC. Residues: CASSSERGGRDEQFF.

At least ten counts were recorded for this clonotype. This rearrangement joins TRBV7-2 to TRBJ1-2, with D unclear. The CDR3 length is 13 residues. Germline V gene sequence: CDR1 SGHTA, CDR2 FQGNSA. Between the trimmed V and J ends, which lost 2 bases and 8 bases, there was a span of 12 bases. The CDR3 region is CASSLLMERGYTF. CDR3 nucleotides: TGTGCCAGCAGCTTATTGATGGAAAGAGGCTACACCTTC.

The chain joins TRBV20-1 to TRBJ2-7, with 7 bases lining up with TRBD1. Germline loops: CDR1 DFQATT, CDR2 SNEGSKA (reference sequence). J was trimmed by 3 bases and V by 1 base; bases with no gene match: 6. This CDR3 spans 14 amino acids. In nucleotides, the CDR3 is TGCAGTGCTAGAGCGGGCAGGGGGAACTACGAGCAGTACTTC. Residues: CSARAGRGNYEQYF.

This chain links TRBV28 with TRBJ1-6; D is possibly TRBD1 (6 bases). The V gene lost 10 bases and the J gene lost 7 bases, with 14 bases spanning the gap. Germline V CDR1 and CDR2: MDHEN, SYDVKM. The CDR3 is 13 amino acids. DNA of the CDR3: TGTGCCACCGTGGACAGTGTAAATTCACCCCTCCACTTT. This gives the protein CATVDSVNSPLHF.

There are many counts of this clonotype. The CDR3 loop is CASSPRTGGGTGELFF. CDR3 bases: TGCGCCAGCAGCCCCAGGACGGGTGGAGGCACCGGGGAGCTGTTTTTT. The rearrangement joins TRBV5-1 to TRBJ2-2, with a weak D call TRBD2 (5 bases). CDR1 SGHRS and CDR2 YFSETQ come from the germline V gene. V dropped 4 bases and J dropped 4 bases, with 17 bases sitting between them. The CDR3 has 16 amino acids. The whole variable domain, remainder taken from reference TRBV5-1 and TRBJ2-2, is KAGVTQTPRYLIKTRGQQVTLSCSPISGHRSVSWYQQTPGQGLQFLFEYFSETQRNKGNFPGRFSGRQFSNSRSEMNVSTLELGDSALYLCASSPRTGGGTGELFFGEGSRLTVL.

This clonotype came up many times. This chain uses TRBV25-1 with TRBJ2-1; D not resolved. Germline V lookup: CDR1 MGHDK, CDR2 SYGVNS. The CDR3 loop spans 11 amino acids. V was pared by 10 bases and J by 10 bases, with 14 bases between. CDR3 DNA sequence: TGTGCCACCCAATCCCCTGACGAGCAGTTCTTC. Protein sequence: CATQSPDEQFF.